This TCR beta chain emerged from a study of blood T cell repertoires in COVID-19 (dated by TCRdb to about 2020). In terms of the full investigation: The collaborator samples originated in the United States, Italy and Spain and spanned the acute and convalescent phases of COVID-19. A de-identified subject ID, COVID-19 status, age in years and sex were almost always included in the sample metadata. The samples were drawn from the first 160 participants of the ongoing ImmuneRACE study and from 1,254 subjects provided by 6 global collaborators. The repertoires were released in a freely available public database intended as a resource for research on the immune response to SARS-CoV-2. The dataset comprised deeply sampled blood TCRbeta repertoires from subjects exposed to, actively infected with, or recovered from COVID-19. HLA class I and class II types, where available, came from metadata supplied by the sample provider rather than from assay-based typing. The prospective study material was composed of cDNA or gDNA derived from T cells, B-cell-depleted T cells, or PBMCs.

Another Seattle source contributed samples from volunteer blood donors who had recovered from COVID-19. Collaborating institutions collected whole blood in K2EDTA tubes following their own protocols. For TCRbeta analysis, collaborator samples were shipped as frozen whole blood, as isolated PBMCs, or as DNA extracted from either sample type. The immunoSEQ Assay, a bias-controlled multiplex PCR, was used to amplify TCRbeta CDR3 regions from genomic DNA. On the authors' methods: The number of nucleated cells in each sample was estimated by amplification of reference gene primers within the assay. To quantify the absolute abundance of each unique TCRbeta CDR3 rearrangement, sequence reads were collapsed and filtered. Productive Simpson clonality was computed per sample as the square root of Simpson's diversity index over productive rearrangements. Held by TCRdb, this immuneACCESS table contains in-frame sequences only and omits some clones. Under half of the omission traces to an unresolved V gene where checked; the cause of the rest is unknown. V and J calls and clone size follow that table, whereas D and trimming were derived from the DNA. For this sample the table gives under 350,000 clones, of which around 82% were detected only once. Clones ranked in the top ten supply roughly a tenth of the sample.

Regarding this clone: Its antigen remains unidentified. Base quality data are lacking; no much larger clone is found one base away.

Summary of the overall study and its limitations: How much clinical and demographic metadata was included differed by source and by participant, and the metadata was provided uncurated.

The TCR was taken from a woman between 45 and 60 years old who had recovered from COVID-19. Sequenced input: peripheral blood.

In nucleotide form, the sequence is TGTGCCAGCAGTGACAGGGTTAGTCAGCCCCAGCATTTT. It translates to CASSDRVSQPQHF. The rearrangement joined TRBV27 to TRBJ1-5; the central 7 bases match TRBD1. Including cysteine and phenylalanine, the CDR3 has 13 amino acids. Only the CDR3 part of the read is kept: 39 bases, read in frame from the first base. After removal of 5 bases from V and 6 bases from J, the junction retains 4 bases not matched to a gene. Sequences MNHEY (CDR1) and SMNVEV (CDR2) are obtained from the germline V gene (reference sequence).